This is a list of T cell receptor beta chains from one sample in a study of human T cells and chemical hapten exposure. TCRdb itself ran the RACE reads through MiXCR, one entry per CDR3 protein. The sample lists roughly 200,000 distinct CDR3 sequences; roughly a quarter were seen once. The material sequenced was whole blood, taken in connection with sensitization to the hapten diphenylcyclopropenone (DPC). Receptors originate from a woman aged 40 to 50 with alopecia areata. Some clones in this sample may be carry-over from other donors' samples. Both conserved end residues are part of each CDR3. The D gene is left open where the match is weak. Some rows have no size entry. The others give once, few or many, or a class for an expanded clone.

v_call	clone_size	d_call	j_call	cdr3_aa	cdr3_nt
TRBV10-3	many	-	TRBJ1-5	CAISGGMEPQHF	TGTGCCATCAGTGGGGGTATGGAGCCCCAGCATTTT
TRBV5-1	-	-	TRBJ1-1	CASSLDPAGENTEAFF	TGCGCCAGCAGCTTGGATCCCGCAGGGGAGAACACTGAAGCTTTCTTT
TRBV6-1	many	TRBD1	TRBJ1-6	CASSGTGNSPLHF	TGTGCCAGCAGCGGGACAGGGAATTCACCCCTCCACTTT
TRBV3-1	once	-	TRBJ1-3	CASSEGGSGNTIYF	TGTGCCAGCAGTGAGGGGGGTTCTGGAAACACCATATATTTT
TRBV7-8	-	TRBD1	TRBJ1-1	CASSLEPDRANTEAFF	TGTGCCAGCAGCCTCGAACCAGACAGGGCGAACACTGAAGCTTTCTTT
TRBV6-2/TRBV6-3	-	-	TRBJ2-2	CASTQAGTGELFF	TGTGCCAGCACACAAGCGGGCACCGGGGAGCTGTTTTTT
TRBV6-4	-	TRBD1	TRBJ2-3	CASSESTGGSDTQYF	TGTGCCAGCAGTGAGAGCACAGGGGGGTCAGATACGCAGTATTTT
TRBV7-2	-	TRBD2	TRBJ2-5	CASSLVVVAGARETQYF	TGTGCCAGCAGCTTAGTTGTTGTAGCGGGAGCCCGAGAGACCCAGTACTTC
TRBV6-5	-	-	TRBJ2-6	CASSYSTGSVTGANVLTF	TGTGCCAGCAGTTACTCGACGGGTTCCGTTACTGGGGCCAACGTCCTGACTTTC
TRBV7-9	-	TRBD2	TRBJ2-2	CASSSGPGLAGRNTGELFF	TGTGCCAGCAGCTCGGGTCCGGGACTAGCGGGACGGAACACCGGGGAGCTGTTTTTT
TRBV5-1	-	-	TRBJ1-2	CASSLGANYGYTF	TGCGCCAGCAGCTTGGGTGCTAACTATGGCTACACCTTC
TRBV6-5	once	-	TRBJ2-7	CASSRSPSSYEQYF	TGTGCCAGCAGTAGGAGTCCTAGCTCCTACGAGCAGTACTTC
TRBV27	-	-	TRBJ1-1	CASTSEGRGNTEAFF	TGTGCCAGCACTTCCGAGGGTCGGGGGAACACTGAAGCTTTCTTT
TRBV27	few	TRBD1	TRBJ2-1	CASSSQSPLTGADNNEQFF	TGTGCCAGCAGTTCTCAATCCCCCTTGACAGGGGCGGATAACAATGAGCAGTTCTTC
TRBV6-5	-	TRBD2	TRBJ2-7	CASSYGGVHEQYF	TGTGCCAGCAGTTACGGGGGGGTCCACGAGCAGTACTTC
TRBV10-3	-	-	TRBJ1-4	CAISELNEKLFF	TGTGCCATCAGTGAACTTAATGAAAAACTGTTTTTT
TRBV20-1	-	-	TRBJ2-2	CSAEDPNTPGELFF	TGCAGTGCTGAGGATCCAAACACGCCCGGGGAGCTGTTTTTT
TRBV4-1	many	TRBD2	TRBJ2-1	CASSQIPLAGDNNEQFF	TGCGCCAGCAGCCAAATCCCTCTAGCGGGAGACAACAATGAGCAGTTCTTC
TRBV10-3	-	-	TRBJ1-1	CAMRTAAGSEAFF	TGTGCCATGAGAACAGCGGCCGGCTCTGAAGCTTTCTTT
TRBV29-1	-	-	TRBJ2-5	CSGNGGETQYF	TGCAGCGGTAATGGAGGAGAGACCCAGTACTTC
TRBV6-5	few	-	TRBJ2-7	CASSPGPIYEQYF	TGTGCCAGCAGTCCGGGGCCGATCTACGAGCAGTACTTC
TRBV20-1	few	TRBD2	TRBJ2-7	CSAGLNTGLLYEQYF	TGCAGTGCAGGATTGAACACGGGACTACTTTACGAGCAGTACTTC
TRBV7-6	many	TRBD1	TRBJ2-7	CASSFWQGADEQYF	TGTGCCAGCAGCTTCTGGCAGGGGGCGGATGAGCAGTACTTC
TRBV28	-	-	TRBJ2-7	CASRTGRSTYEQYF	TGTGCCAGCAGAACAGGGAGATCGACCTACGAGCAGTACTTC
TRBV11-1	-	TRBD2	TRBJ2-7	CASSLGRRGSHEQYF	TGTGCCAGCAGCTTAGGACGGCGGGGGTCGCACGAGCAGTACTTC
TRBV10-3	-	TRBD1	TRBJ2-3	CATGTGTRDTQYF	TGTGCCACCGGGACAGGCACCCGAGATACGCAGTATTTT
TRBV7-2	-	-	TRBJ2-7	CASRGTPGRQAYEQYF	TGTGCCAGCAGGGGGACCCCGGGGCGTCAAGCCTACGAGCAGTACTTC